The entry below gives a single T cell receptor (beta chain) sequence along with its context. These data belong to a study of blood T cell repertoires in COVID-19. Looking at the study overall: The United States, Italy and Spain supplied acute and convalescent COVID-19 samples. T cells, B-cell-depleted T cells, or PBMCs provided the cDNA or gDNA that served as material.

How the authors handled the data: Amplification of reference gene primers was used by the study to estimate nucleated cell counts. Repertoires were generated with immunoSEQ multiplex PCR, while TCRdb's copy carries only in-frame clones and drops some. That table gives V, J and clone size, and the DNA gave D and trimming. This table holds 23,000 or so clones, roughly 91% found once. The germline V gene encodes CDR1 SGHRS and CDR2 YFSETQ. The CDR3 runs 13 residues. After removal of 1 base from V and 8 bases from J, the junction contained 2 bases not matched to a gene. The receptor's source is a man aged 50-59 years with active COVID-19. The sample comprised peripheral blood. V gene TRBV5-1 combines with J gene TRBJ1-3; 8 positions agree with TRBD1. This CDR3 is CASSLNRGDTIYF. For the CDR3, the DNA is TGCGCCAGCAGCTTGAACAGGGGGGACACCATATATTTT.